Each of the 22 T cell receptor beta chains below was sequenced from the same sample in a study of blood T cell repertoires in COVID-19. TCRdb's table, derived via immunoSEQ multiplex PCR, lists solely in-frame clones and lacks some. Counted here are around 25,000 clones, 72% occurring once; the ten biggest clones make up roughly 40%. The sample was peripheral blood. These receptors originate from an elderly woman with acute or convalescent COVID-19.

Here the CDR3 reads CASSPNTGFGYTF. For the CDR3, the DNA is TGTGCCAGCAGCCCAAACACAGGGTTTGGCTACACCTTC. The chain recombines TRBV7-2 with TRBJ1-2; possible D gene TRBD1, 6 bases. CDR3 length equals 13 residues. The ends were cut back, 5 bases at V and 7 bases at J, with 14 bases in the middle. Germline V CDR1 and CDR2: SGHTA, FQGNSA.

This chain connects TRBV18 to TRBJ1-2; 8 positions agree with TRBD1. From germline, CDR1 is KGHSH and CDR2 LQKENI. The length of the CDR3 is 15 residues. The V gene end was trimmed by 3 bases and the J gene end by 2 bases; junction bases not matched to a gene: 5. CDR3 protein: CASSPGTGLNYGYTF. The CDR3 DNA is TGTGCCAGCTCACCCGGGACAGGCCTAAACTATGGCTACACCTTC.

This chain links TRBV5-1 with TRBJ2-6, with 8 bases matching TRBD2. CDR1 SGHRS and CDR2 YFSETQ come from the germline V gene. Trimming removed 0 bases from V and 4 bases from J; junction bases left unmatched: 6. The CDR3 is made up of 17 amino acids. The CDR3 coding sequence is TGCGCCAGCAGCTTGGCAGCGGGGGAAGCAGGGGCCAACGTCCTGACTTTC. Translated: CASSLAAGEAGANVLTF.

This rearrangement joins TRBV6-6 to TRBJ1-5; 9 bases align to TRBD1. Germline trimming cut 6 bases from V and 7 bases from J; bases unmatched to any gene: 7. Germline CDR1 and CDR2: MNHNY and SVGAGI (reference sequence). This CDR3 spans 14 amino acids. CDR3 region: CASRYRGRVQPQHF. The CDR3 DNA is TGTGCCAGCAGGTACAGGGGGCGAGTACAGCCCCAGCATTTT.

In this sample, this clone turned up a few times. The chain joins TRBV6-2 or TRBV6-3 to TRBJ1-6; D call uncertain. The V gene lost 3 bases and the J gene lost 0 bases, with 18 bases spanning the gap. This CDR3 is 19 amino acids long. From germline, CDR1 is MNHEY and CDR2 SVGEGT. This CDR3 is CASSYDSGRFSSYNSPLHF. The CDR3, as DNA: TGTGCCAGCAGTTATGATTCAGGCCGATTTAGCTCCTATAATTCACCCCTCCACTTT.

The chain uses TRBV5-1 and TRBJ1-1; D uncertain. The CDR3 has 14 residues. Trimming took 2 bases from V and 4 from J, leaving 12 bases between them. Germline V gene sequence: CDR1 SGHRS, CDR2 YFSETQ. CDR3 loop: CASSFAASSTEAFF. CDR3 DNA sequence: TGCGCCAGCAGCTTTGCGGCCAGCAGCACTGAAGCTTTCTTT.

The chain combines TRBV6-2 or TRBV6-3 with TRBJ2-5; 7 positions match TRBD2. After removal of 5 bases from V and 6 bases from J, the junction contained 12 bases not matched to a gene. This CDR3 comprises 15 residues. In germline, CDR1 is MNHEY, CDR2 SVGEGT. The CDR3 region is CASSALASSAQTQYF. CDR3 DNA: TGTGCCAGCAGTGCACTAGCGTCGAGCGCGCAGACCCAGTACTTC.

The chain combines TRBV5-1 with TRBJ2-3; possibly TRBD2 for D (6 bases). Trimming cost V 6 bases and J 5 bases, with 16 bases left between them. The CDR3 spans 14 residues. CDR1 is SGHRS, CDR2 YFSETQ, per germline. The CDR3: CASTLGGREDTQYF. In DNA form, the CDR3 reads TGCGCCAGCACCCTGGGGGGACGGGAAGATACGCAGTATTTT.

The chain has TRBV24-1 and TRBJ2-1; 8 nucleotides agree with TRBD2. The germline CDR1 and CDR2 sequences are KGHDR and SFDVKD. V lost 4 bases, J lost 5 bases, and 9 bases stayed unmatched. There are 16 residues in the CDR3. The CDR3 sequence is CATSEIHSGRHNEQFF. In DNA, the CDR3 is TGTGCCACCAGTGAGATCCACAGCGGGAGACACAATGAGCAGTTCTTC.

The chain carries TRBV7-9 and TRBJ1-2, with 9 positions matching TRBD1. V was pared by 0 bases and J by 8 bases, with 7 bases of the junction left unmatched. This CDR3 has 15 amino acids. Germline values: CDR1 SEHNR, CDR2 FQNEAQ (reference sequence). The CDR3 DNA reads as TGTGCCAGCAGCTTAGCATTGAGGGACAGGGACGGCTACACCTTC. It translates to CASSLALRDRDGYTF.

V is TRBV20-1 and J is TRBJ1-1, with 7 bases identical to TRBD1. This CDR3 is 11 amino acids long. V was pared by 6 bases and J by 8 bases, with 6 bases of the junction left unmatched. The germline V gene has CDR1 DFQATT and CDR2 SNEGSKA (reference sequence). CDR3: CSARDSAEAFF. Written as DNA, the CDR3 is TGCAGTGCAAGGGACAGCGCCGAAGCTTTCTTT.

The gene calls are TRBV15 and TRBJ1-2; possibly TRBD1 for D (5 bases). The CDR3 is 16 residues long. Germline values: CDR1 LNHNV, CDR2 YYDKDF (reference sequence). Trimming cost V 3 bases and J 5 bases, with 19 bases left between them. Here the CDR3 DNA reads TGTGCCACCAGCAGCCTACCCCAGACAGTTTCGTATGGCTACACCTTC. It is translated as CATSSLPQTVSYGYTF.

The gene calls are TRBV7-3 and TRBJ2-7, with D perhaps matching TRBD2 (5 bases). Trimming pared 2 bases from V and 1 base from J, leaving 18 bases between. Per germline, CDR1 SGHTA and CDR2 FQGTGA. This CDR3 region has 17 residues. CDR3 in amino acids: CASSLLEGDKGSYEQYF. The CDR3 nucleotides are TGTGCCAGCAGCTTATTAGAGGGAGATAAAGGGTCCTACGAGCAGTACTTC.

This chain links TRBV7-3 with TRBJ2-5; the D gene is possibly TRBD2 (6 bases). Trimming stripped 5 bases from V and 5 bases from J, with 12 bases between. CDR1 is SGHTA, CDR2 FQGTGA, per germline. The CDR3 contains 13 residues. CDR3 nucleotides: TGTGCCAGCAGCGGAGGGGCTGGGGAGACCCAGTACTTC. Encoded protein: CASSGGAGETQYF. The variable domain in full, with the rest retrieved from reference TRBV7-3 and TRBJ2-5, is GAGVSQTPSNKVTEKGKYVELRCDPISGHTALYWYRQSLGQGPEFLIYFQGTGAADDSGLPNDRFFAVRPEGSVSTLKIQRTERGDSAVYLCASSGGAGETQYFGPGTRLLVL.

This chain uses TRBV7-6 with TRBJ2-2; TRBD2 might be the D (7 bases). Germline V lookup: CDR1 SGHVS, CDR2 FNYEAQ. The CDR3 is 15 amino acids. V was trimmed by 3 bases and J by 3 bases, leaving 11 bases between them. The CDR3 region has the DNA TGTGCCAGCAGCTTTGTAGGGGGGGACACCGGGGAGCTGTTTTTT. It encodes CASSFVGGDTGELFF. Full variable domain (rest looked up from reference TRBV7-6 and TRBJ2-2): GAGVSQSPRYKVTKRGQDVALRCDPISGHVSLYWYRQALGQGPEFLTYFNYEAQQDKSGLPNDRFSAERPEGSISTLTIQRTEQRDSAMYRCASSFVGGDTGELFFGEGSRLTVL.

The J gene is TRBJ2-7, the V gene TRBV19; tentatively, D is TRBD2 (5 bases). Germline CDR1 is LNHDA and CDR2 is SQIVND (reference sequence). V was cut by 3 bases and J by 5 bases, with 14 bases left in between. The CDR3 has 14 amino acids. The CDR3 DNA reads TGTGCCAGTAGTATTAGGGTAGCGTCTGACGAGCAGTACTTC. Translated: CASSIRVASDEQYF.

The J gene is TRBJ2-1, the V gene TRBV15; D remains unclear. Germline V lookup: CDR1 LNHNV, CDR2 YYDKDF (reference sequence). The CDR3 contains 15 residues. Trimming removed 0 bases at V and 4 bases at J, with 10 bases between. The CDR3: CATSRDLTIYNEQFF. CDR3 nucleotide sequence: TGTGCCACCAGCAGAGACCTTACAATTTACAATGAGCAGTTCTTC.

The chain couples TRBV7-2 to TRBJ2-7; D is unresolved. V lost 3 bases and J 3 bases, leaving 12 bases between the germline ends. The CDR3 is 14 amino acids. Germline values: CDR1 SGHTA, CDR2 FQGNSA. As DNA, the CDR3 is TGTGCCAGCAGCTTCAGGATGGGCGACTACGAGCAGTACTTC. Translation: CASSFRMGDYEQYF.

This clone has only a few counts. The gene calls are TRBV12-3 or TRBV12-4 and TRBJ1-2; 9 bases map to TRBD1. V trimming: 0 bases; J trimming: 8 bases; junction bases outside the gene matches: 1. This CDR3 spans 13 amino acids. CDR3 bases: TGTGCCAGCAGTTTAGCGGACAGGGGCGGCTACACCTTC. This codes for CASSLADRGGYTF.

Only one count was recorded for this clone. The rearrangement joins TRBV6-6 to TRBJ1-2; weak D call: TRBD1 (6 bases). Germline values: CDR1 MNHNY, CDR2 SVGAGI (reference sequence). Trimming removed 5 bases from V and 9 bases from J, with 16 bases in between. The CDR3 is made up of 13 amino acids. The CDR3 protein is CASSLRGGDRYTF. The CDR3 DNA is TGTGCCAGCAGTCTGAGAGGGGGGGATCGCTACACCTTC.

The chain couples TRBV6-2 or TRBV6-3 to TRBJ2-1; 11 nucleotides line up with TRBD2. Germline V lookup: CDR1 MNHEY, CDR2 SVGEGT. V trimming: 6 bases; J trimming: 6 bases; junction bases outside the gene matches: 4. CDR3 length: 14 amino acids. The CDR3 DNA reads as TGTGCCAGCAGCCCTAGCGGGGGGTTCAATGAGCAGTTCTTC. Amino acids: CASSPSGGFNEQFF.

The chain combines TRBV27 with TRBJ2-1; TRBD2 agrees at 11 bases. The CDR3 loop spans 16 amino acids. CDR1 is MNHEY, CDR2 SMNVEV, per germline (reference sequence). The V segment lost 7 bases and the J segment 8 bases; nucleotides outside the gene matches: 13. DNA of the CDR3: TGTGCCAGCACTTTCGGACTAGCGGGCCGGTGGGATGAGCAGTTCTTC. Its translation: CASTFGLAGRWDEQFF.